These 30 T cell receptor beta chains were sequenced from one sample in a study of early T cells in non-severe SARS-CoV-2 infection. Each CDR3 protein is one row after TCRdb ran MiXCR on the 5' RACE reads. This sample carries tens of thousands of distinct CDR3 sequences, over 10% of them seen once, and the ten largest clones take roughly 5.2%. Sequencing used whole blood. The receptor set was obtained from an adult who was a healthcare worker with PCR-confirmed SARS-CoV-2 infection or an uninfected control (not recorded which).

This clonotype came up many times. DNA for the CDR3: TGTGCCAGCAGTTACGGGGGGACAGGGGGCGAAAAACTGTTTTTT. As protein: CASSYGGTGGEKLFF. V is TRBV6-6 and J is TRBJ1-4; 12 bases fit TRBD1. Looked up from germline, CDR1 is MNHNY and CDR2 is SVGAGI (reference sequence). CDR3 length equals 15 residues. With V trimmed by 2 bases and J by 8 bases, 3 bases remained unmatched.

This clonotype was recorded many times. This chain connects TRBV7-9 to TRBJ2-3; TRBD2 is a possible D gene (6 bases). The length of the CDR3 is 14 residues. Trimming took 5 bases from V and 5 from J, leaving 14 bases between them. Germline CDR1 is SEHNR and CDR2 is FQNEAQ (reference sequence). CDR3 region: CASSQTRERDTQYF. CDR3 sequence (DNA): TGTGCCAGCAGCCAAACCCGGGAGAGAGATACGCAGTATTTT. The full variable domain, rest sourced from reference TRBV7-9 and TRBJ2-3, is DTGVSQNPRHKITKRGQNVTFRCDPISEHNRLYWYRQTLGQGPEFLTYFQNEAQLEKSRLLSDRFSAERPKGSFSTLEIQRTEQGDSAMYLCASSQTRERDTQYFGPGTRLTVL.

V gene TRBV18 combines with J gene TRBJ1-4, with no clear D. Germline loops: CDR1 KGHSH, CDR2 LQKENI. Trimming left V 2 bases short and J 8 bases short, with 12 bases between. This CDR3 spans 14 amino acids. This CDR3 reads CASSPGGVGEKLFF. In DNA form, the CDR3 reads TGTGCCAGCTCACCAGGCGGAGTGGGGGAAAAACTGTTTTTT. Filled out from reference TRBV18 and TRBJ1-4, the complete variable domain reads NAGVMQNPRHLVRRRGQEARLRCSPMKGHSHVYWYRQLPEEGLKFMVYLQKENIIDESGMPKERFSAEFPKEGPSILRIQQVVRGDSAAYFCASSPGGVGEKLFFGSGTQLSVL.

This clonotype was observed a handful of times. The chain has TRBV11-2 and TRBJ1-1; 7 positions agree with TRBD1. The CDR3 loop spans 15 amino acids. Germline lookup yields CDR1 SGHAT and CDR2 FQNNGV. The ends lost 5 bases at V and 0 bases at J; junction bases unmatched: 6. For the CDR3, the DNA is TGTGCCAGCAGCAGCCCCGGGACAGTGAACACTGAAGCTTTCTTT. Translated: CASSSPGTVNTEAFF.

V usage is TRBV5-5 and J usage is TRBJ2-7; no clear D. The CDR3 runs 14 residues. V lost 1 base and J 8 bases, leaving 16 bases between the germline ends. CDR1 SGHKS and CDR2 YYEKEE come from the germline V gene (reference sequence). Written as DNA, the CDR3 is TGTGCCAGCAGCTTGACCCGGGCCCCTTCACAGCAGTACTTC. Translating it yields CASSLTRAPSQQYF.

This clonotype was found many times. This chain joins TRBV11-2 and TRBJ2-5; D is unresolved. This CDR3 is 13 amino acids long. CDR1 is SGHAT and CDR2 is FQNNGV in the germline V gene. V shed 3 bases and J shed 2 bases, with 7 bases lying between them. The CDR3 here is CASSFPEQETQYF. In nucleotides, the CDR3 is TGTGCCAGCAGCTTCCCAGAACAAGAGACCCAGTACTTC.

This chain uses TRBV3-1 with TRBJ1-1; the D is unclear. Germline values: CDR1 LGHDT, CDR2 YNNKEL (reference sequence). Trimming left V 1 base short and J 4 bases short, with 10 bases between. This CDR3 has 14 residues. The CDR3 spells CASSQATASTEAFF. In DNA, the CDR3 is TGTGCCAGCAGCCAAGCTACAGCGAGCACTGAAGCTTTCTTT.

The chain uses TRBV5-8 and TRBJ1-2; TRBD1 matches at 7 bases. The CDR3 loop spans 15 amino acids. V was pared by 3 bases and J by 4 bases, with 9 bases of the junction left unmatched. The germline CDR1 and CDR2 sequences are SGHTS and YDEGEE. This chain's CDR3 is CASSSAGQSLYGYTF. The CDR3 DNA sequence: TGTGCCAGCAGCTCAGCGGGACAGAGCCTCTATGGCTACACCTTC.

This clonotype was observed a handful of times. This rearrangement joins TRBV6-1 to TRBJ1-2; no clear D. The CDR3 covers 12 residues. The germline gives CDR1 MNHNS, CDR2 SASEGT. Between the trimmed V and J ends, which lost 5 bases and 3 bases, there was a span of 7 bases. CDR3 loop: CASSWLDYGYTF. In DNA form, the CDR3 reads TGTGCCAGCAGTTGGTTAGACTATGGCTACACCTTC.

The genes are TRBV9 and TRBJ2-1; maybe TRBD2 (5 bases). This CDR3 spans 13 amino acids. CDR1 is SGDLS, CDR2 YYNGEE, per germline. Between the trimmed V and J ends, which lost 3 bases and 12 bases, there was a span of 16 bases. The CDR3 loop is CASSAGKNPGQFF. The DNA for the CDR3 is TGTGCCAGCAGCGCGGGAAAAAACCCTGGGCAGTTCTTC.

The genes are TRBV7-8 and TRBJ2-7; 7 positions agree with TRBD1. The CDR3 runs 14 residues. Germline V lookup: CDR1 SGHVS, CDR2 FQNEAQ. Losses at the gene ends were 7 bases for V and 3 bases for J; bases not matched to a gene: 9. Here the CDR3 DNA reads TGTGCCAGCACCCACCGACAGGGATTCTACGAGCAGTACTTC. Translated, it gives CASTHRQGFYEQYF.

The rearrangement links TRBV29-1 to TRBJ2-7; no firm D call. Deletions cut 6 bases from V and 2 bases from J, with 11 bases between. Germline V lookup: CDR1 SQVTM, CDR2 ANQGSEA. The CDR3 is made up of 12 amino acids. The DNA of the CDR3 is TGCAGCGTATATACAGAAGCCTACGAGCAGTACTTC. Its translation: CSVYTEAYEQYF.

This clonotype was seen ten or more times. The rearrangement joins TRBV9 to TRBJ2-7, with D tentatively TRBD1 (6 bases). The CDR3 loop spans 14 amino acids. V gave up 1 base and J gave up 0 bases, with 8 bases separating them. Germline CDR1 reads SGDLS; CDR2 reads YYNGEE. The CDR3 sequence: CASSVRDNSYEQYF. CDR3 coding DNA: TGTGCCAGCAGCGTAAGGGACAACTCCTACGAGCAGTACTTC. The full variable domain, its missing parts supplied by reference TRBV9 and TRBJ2-7, is DSGVTQTPKHLITATGQRVTLRCSPRSGDLSVYWYQQSLDQGLQFLIQYYNGEERAKGNILERFSAQQFPDLHSELNLSSLELGDSALYFCASSVRDNSYEQYFGPGTRLTVT.

This sequence joins TRBV10-3 and TRBJ1-5; the D is unclear. This CDR3 is built from 12 residues. Germline assignment: CDR1 ENHRY and CDR2 SYGVKD. V was pared by 3 bases and J by 7 bases, with 7 bases between. DNA of the CDR3: TGTGCCATCAGTGACTCAAACCAGCCCCAGCATTTT. It translates to CAISDSNQPQHF.

This clonotype was observed many times. The CDR3 reads CSAKTGDTEAFF. The CDR3 bases are TGCAGTGCTAAAACAGGGGACACTGAAGCTTTCTTT. The rearrangement links TRBV20-1 to TRBJ1-1; the match to TRBD1 covers 7 bases. V lost 4 bases, J lost 3 bases, and 2 bases stayed unmatched. This CDR3 contains 12 residues. In germline, CDR1 is DFQATT, CDR2 SNEGSKA (reference sequence).

The chain links TRBV20-1 to TRBJ1-5; a weak D match, TRBD1 (6 bases). The CDR3 has 14 residues. The germline gives CDR1 DFQATT, CDR2 SNEGSKA (reference sequence). V lost 5 bases and J 3 bases, leaving 14 bases between the germline ends. The CDR3 coding sequence is TGCAGTGCTGCCCCGGACAGAGTCAATCAGCCCCAGCATTTT. Translated, it gives CSAAPDRVNQPQHF.

This clonotype was picked up a small number of times. This rearrangement joins TRBV7-9 to TRBJ1-2, with no clear D. Per the germline V gene, CDR1 is SEHNR and CDR2 is FQNEAQ (reference sequence). This CDR3 contains 12 residues. The ends were cut back, 0 bases at V and 8 bases at J, with 7 bases in the middle. CDR3 sequence: CASSLAERGYTF. In DNA form, the CDR3 reads TGTGCCAGCAGCTTAGCGGAGCGGGGCTACACCTTC.

The sample holds a few counts of this clonotype. The genes are TRBV5-4 and TRBJ2-2; possibly TRBD2 for D (5 bases). Trimming removed 1 base at V and 3 bases at J, with 7 bases between. Germline V gene lookup returns CDR1 SGHNT and CDR2 YYREEE (reference sequence). The CDR3 is 14 residues long. CDR3 nucleotide sequence: TGTGCCAGCAGCTTGATCGGGGACACCGGGGAGCTGTTTTTT. As protein: CASSLIGDTGELFF.

This clonotype was seen many times. The chain combines TRBV18 with TRBJ2-3; no clear D. The V end was cut by 2 bases, the J end by 2 bases, with 5 bases between. Germline CDR1 reads KGHSH; CDR2 reads LQKENI. The CDR3 is 13 amino acids. In DNA, the CDR3 is TGTGCCAGCTCACCAAGCTTCACAGATACGCAGTATTTT. Its translation: CASSPSFTDTQYF. The full variable domain, completed using reference TRBV18 and TRBJ2-3, is NAGVMQNPRHLVRRRGQEARLRCSPMKGHSHVYWYRQLPEEGLKFMVYLQKENIIDESGMPKERFSAEFPKEGPSILRIQQVVRGDSAAYFCASSPSFTDTQYFGPGTRLTVL.

The chain couples TRBV6-2 or TRBV6-3 to TRBJ2-7; maybe TRBD2 (5 bases). The CDR3 is 16 residues long. In germline, CDR1 is MNHEY, CDR2 SVGEGT. V lost 0 bases and J lost 2, with 14 bases in between. CDR3 bases: TGTGCCAGCAGTTACTCGAGGCGGAGGTTGACCTACGAGCAGTACTTC. This translates into CASSYSRRRLTYEQYF.

In this sample, this clonotype turned up many times. The chain carries TRBV2 and TRBJ1-4; a weak D match, TRBD1 (6 bases). CDR3 length equals 13 residues. V shed 6 bases and J shed 4 bases, with 9 bases lying between them. Germline CDR1 reads SNHLY; CDR2 reads FYNNEI. The CDR3 DNA reads TGTGCCAGCAGGAGACAGGTTAATGAAAAACTGTTTTTT. This codes for CASRRQVNEKLFF.

Only a few counts were recorded for this clonotype. The chain carries TRBV2 and TRBJ2-3, with D possibly matching TRBD1 (6 bases). The CDR3 runs to 13 residues. Trimming removed 4 bases from V and 5 bases from J, with 10 bases in between. Germline V CDR1 and CDR2: SNHLY, FYNNEI. CDR3 sequence: CASSARGQDTQYF. The CDR3 nucleotides are TGTGCCAGCAGTGCCCGGGGACAAGATACGCAGTATTTT.

This clonotype was seen at least ten times. The chain combines TRBV5-1 with TRBJ1-1; the D is unclear. The CDR3 is made up of 13 amino acids. The germline V gene encodes CDR1 SGHRS and CDR2 YFSETQ. Trimming took 2 bases from V and 4 from J, leaving 9 bases between them. DNA for the CDR3: TGCGCCAGCAGCTTTAGGGCGGGCACTGAAGCTTTCTTT. As protein: CASSFRAGTEAFF. Full variable domain (outside the CDR3, taken from reference TRBV5-1 and TRBJ1-1): KAGVTQTPRYLIKTRGQQVTLSCSPISGHRSVSWYQQTPGQGLQFLFEYFSETQRNKGNFPGRFSGRQFSNSRSEMNVSTLELGDSALYLCASSFRAGTEAFFGQGTRLTVV.

A remark on this clonotype: The germline gene is not matched at one end of the junction; a read error may be the cause. The DNA of the CDR3 is TGTGCCAGCAGTGACAGGCGCTCCCACGAGCAGTACTTC. As protein: CASSDRRSHEQYF. The chain employs TRBV2 and TRBJ2-7; D is unresolved. Germline CDR1 and CDR2: SNHLY and FYNNEI. The CDR3 extends over 13 amino acids.

At least ten counts were recorded for this clonotype. J is TRBJ2-2 and V is TRBV2, with D possibly TRBD1 on 6 matching bases. Trimming took 5 bases from V and 2 from J, leaving 15 bases between them. Germline CDR1 reads SNHLY; CDR2 reads FYNNEI. The CDR3 totals 16 residues. The CDR3 spells CASSRREGTNTGELFF. CDR3 nucleotides: TGTGCCAGCAGTCGGCGAGAGGGGACAAACACCGGGGAGCTGTTTTTT.

The chain recombines TRBV7-2 with TRBJ2-3, with D perhaps TRBD2 (6 bases). CDR1 and CDR2 from the germline V gene are SGHTA and FQGNSA. With 6 bases removed from V and 5 bases from J, the gap between germline ends came to 21 bases. The CDR3 is made up of 16 amino acids. CDR3 sequence reads: CASSRSGDRRGDTQYF. The CDR3 nucleotides are TGTGCCAGCAGTCGCTCGGGGGACCGGCGAGGAGATACGCAGTATTTT.

The V and J genes are TRBV7-2 and TRBJ1-2; D is perhaps TRBD1 (5 bases). CDR1 is SGHTA, CDR2 FQGNSA, per germline. V gave up 5 bases and J gave up 5 bases, with 18 bases separating them. The CDR3 runs to 15 residues. The CDR3 bases are TGTGCCAGCAGCCCGAACACCGGGGCAGCTTATGGCTACACCTTC. It specifies CASSPNTGAAYGYTF.

This clonotype was counted ten times or more. This rearrangement joins TRBV7-2 to TRBJ1-5; 11 bases agree with TRBD1. J lost 6 bases, V lost 5 bases, and 3 bases had no gene match. Germline CDR1 SGHTA, CDR2 FQGNSA. The CDR3 is made up of 14 amino acids. The CDR3 DNA follows: TGTGCCAGCAGCCGGGACAGGGGGGGTCAGCCCCAGCATTTT. Its translation: CASSRDRGGQPQHF.

This chain connects TRBV20-1 to TRBJ1-1; tentative D call: TRBD1 (5 bases). Germline values: CDR1 DFQATT, CDR2 SNEGSKA (reference sequence). The CDR3 covers 15 residues. Trimming took off 6 bases at V and 0 bases at J, with 17 bases between the two ends. The CDR3 loop is CSAPFPGRMNTEAFF. Written as DNA, the CDR3 is TGCAGTGCCCCCTTCCCAGGGCGGATGAACACTGAAGCTTTCTTT.

This clonotype showed up many times. CDR3 nucleotides: TGTGCAAGTCATCGGGAGGACTATGGCTACACCTTC. Translating it yields CASHREDYGYTF. The chain combines TRBV12-2 with TRBJ1-2. TRBV12-2 is marked as a pseudogene. The CDR3 spans 12 residues.